A selection of T cell receptor beta chains follows, all from one sample in a study of cytomegalovirus exposure and HLA in healthy donors. Profiled with immunoSEQ multiplex PCR; TCRdb holds only in-frame clones, not every one. Among 100,000 or so clones listed, around 85% were seen once. What was sequenced was PBMCs. The origin of the receptors is a man aged 18 to 29 in good health and CMV-seronegative. CDR3s include the opening cysteine and the closing phenylalanine or tryptophan. A D gene is named only where the DNA matches it firmly. Not every row has a clone size; where given, it reads once, few, many or a size class.

clone_size j_call v_call d_call cdr3_nt cdr3_aa
- TRBJ1-3 TRBV14 - TGTGCCAGCAGCCGCCAGGGGACTGGAAACACCATATATTTT CASSRQGTGNTIYF
- TRBJ1-5 TRBV7-2 - TGTGCCAGCAGCTTATCGCGGCATAGCAATCAGCCCCAGCATTTT CASSLSRHSNQPQHF
- TRBJ2-2 TRBV19 - TGTGCCAGTAGTATCGGGAACACCGGGGAGCTGTTTTTT CASSIGNTGELFF
- TRBJ2-7 TRBV6-1 - TGTGCCAGCAGTGAAAGCAGGGTACTAAGCGAGCAGTACTTC CASSESRVLSEQYF
once TRBJ2-7 TRBV29-1 TRBD1 TGCAGCGTGGCCGGGACAGGGAACTACGAGCAGTACTTC CSVAGTGNYEQYF
- TRBJ1-4 TRBV28 TRBD1 TGTGCCAGCAGCTCGAGGGGGCGAGGTGAAAAACTGTTTTTT CASSSRGRGEKLFF
- TRBJ2-2 TRBV30 - TGTGCCTGGAGTGCCCAAATCGTTCAAGGGGCGGTTTTGTTTTTT CAWSAQIVQGAVLFF
- TRBJ2-5 TRBV7-3 - TGTGCCAGCAGCTTATATAGGGGGGGGCGAGAGACCCAGTACTTC CASSLYRGGRETQYF
- TRBJ1-1 TRBV10-2 - TGCGCCAGCAGTGAAGGAAGGAGAGGAGCTTTCTTT CASSEGRRGAFF
- TRBJ2-5 TRBV11-2 - TGTGCCAGCAGCTTAGTGTTGGGCCCCGATGGGACCCAGTACTTC CASSLVLGPDGTQYF
- TRBJ2-1 TRBV10-1 - TGCGCCAGCAGTGAGTCTCCTTTCCAGGGTGAGCAGTTCTTC CASSESPFQGEQFF
- TRBJ1-2 TRBV2 - TGTGCCAGCAGGGACTCGGCTCGCGGCTACACCTTC CASRDSARGYTF
- TRBJ2-7 TRBV5-6 TRBD2 TGTGCCAGCAGCGCGAACCGGACCGGGACTAGGTCCCACGACGAGCAGTACTTC CASSANRTGTRSHDEQYF
- TRBJ2-2 TRBV10-2 TRBD1 TGCGCCAGCAGTGGAACAGGGGGCGCGTTACCCGGGGAGCTGTTTTTT CASSGTGGALPGELFF
- TRBJ2-1 TRBV19 TRBD2 TGTGCCAGTAGTGGGACTAGCGGGAGGGTGCGCAATGAGCAGTTCTTC CASSGTSGRVRNEQFF
- TRBJ2-2 TRBV2 - TGTGCCAGAAATTCAGGTGCTCCCGGCACCGGGGAGCTGTTTTTT CARNSGAPGTGELFF
- TRBJ2-1 TRBV4-3 - TGCGCCAGCAGCCAAGATAGACGGGAGTGGGGGGAGCAGTTCTTC CASSQDRREWGEQFF
- TRBJ1-2 TRBV10-3 - TGTGCCATCAGTGATTCGGGGGAGGACTATGGCTACACCTTC CAISDSGEDYGYTF
- TRBJ1-1 TRBV18 TRBD1 TGTGCCAGCTCACCGACAGGGGGTTTGGAAGCTTTCTTT CASSPTGGLEAFF
once TRBJ1-1 TRBV6-5 - TGTGCCAGCAGTTTCCGCTCGGCCGGGGGGAACACTGAAGCTTTCTTT CASSFRSAGGNTEAFF
once TRBJ2-2 TRBV6-1 - TGTGCCAGCAGCAGGGATGAGGACGGGGAGCTGTTTTTT CASSRDEDGELFF
- TRBJ2-5 TRBV11-3 - TGTGCCAGCAGCCAATCCCCCCAAGAGACCCAGTACTTC CASSQSPQETQYF
- TRBJ2-1 TRBV7-2 - TGTGCCAGCAGCCAACCGGGACAATTTTACAATGAGCAGTTCTTC CASSQPGQFYNEQFF
few TRBJ2-7 TRBV9 TRBD2 TGTGCCAGCAGCGTAGAGACTAGCGGTTCCTACGAGCAGTACTTC CASSVETSGSYEQYF
- TRBJ2-2 TRBV14 TRBD2 TGTGCCAGCAGCTCACTAGCGGGAGTCACCGGGGAGCTGTTTTTT CASSSLAGVTGELFF
- TRBJ2-2 TRBV5-1 TRBD2 TGCGCCAGCAGCTTGGGTGGTGGACTAGCAGACCTGAACACCGGGGAGCTGTTTTTT CASSLGGGLADLNTGELFF
- TRBJ2-2 TRBV2 - TGTGCCAGCAGGGAAGATCTCGGTGGCACCGGGGAGCTGTTTTTT CASREDLGGTGELFF
- TRBJ2-7 TRBV21-1 - TGTGCCAGCAGCAACTACGTCTACGAGCAGTACTTC CASSNYVYEQYF
- TRBJ1-1 TRBV25-1 - TGTGCCAGCAGCAGATTTGGAGGGACTGAAGCTTTCTTT CASSRFGGTEAFF
- TRBJ2-7 TRBV10-3 - TGTGCCATCAGTGATGTAACAGGCAAGACGGTTTCCTACGAGCAGTACTTC CAISDVTGKTVSYEQYF
- TRBJ1-4 TRBV7-9 - TGTGCCAGCAGCTACCCGAGACAAAGCGAAAAACTGTTTTTT CASSYPRQSEKLFF
- TRBJ1-2 TRBV28 - TGTGCCAGCAGTTCCTATATCGGGGTGGACCTTTTGGCGGGCTACACCTTC CASSSYIGVDLLAGYTF
- TRBJ1-4 TRBV11-2 TRBD1 TGTGCCAGCTCCCGGGACAGGGGGAGGGAAAAACTGTTTTTT CASSRDRGREKLFF
- TRBJ2-5 TRBV6-1 - TGTGCCAGCCCAAGCATCGGGGGCCAAGAGACCCAGTACTTC CASPSIGGQETQYF
once TRBJ1-3 TRBV29-1 - TGCAGCGTAGAACAGGGTTCTGGAAACACCATATATTTT CSVEQGSGNTIYF
once TRBJ1-5 TRBV28 TRBD1 TGTGCCAGCAGTTTTTTGCAGGGGGGCAATCAGCCCCAGCATTTT CASSFLQGGNQPQHF
- TRBJ2-1 TRBV7-7 TRBD1 TGTGCTAGCAGCCCAGGACAGGGGAGCTCCTACAATGAGCAGTTCTTC CASSPGQGSSYNEQFF
- TRBJ2-2 TRBV29-1 TRBD2 TGCAGCGTTGGAGAACTAGCGGGAGGGGAGCTGTTTTTT CSVGELAGGELFF
- TRBJ1-4 TRBV7-9 - TGTGCCAGCAGCTTAGGGGAGGGAAGTGCAACTAATGAAAAACTGTTTTTT CASSLGEGSATNEKLFF
- TRBJ2-7 TRBV16 - TGTGCCAGCAGCCAATCGGGCCCCTACGAGCAGTACTTC CASSQSGPYEQYF
- TRBJ1-2 TRBV19 - TGTGCCAGTAGTATCTCTTTAGCCTCCGGGGACTATGGCTACACCTTC CASSISLASGDYGYTF
- TRBJ2-1 TRBV28 TRBD2 TGTGCCAGCAGTTCTAAGGCTAGCGGGAGGATGGTTGAGCAGTTCTTC CASSSKASGRMVEQFF
- TRBJ2-3 TRBV6-5 TRBD2 TGTGCCAGCAGTTACGAACTAGCGGCTAGCACAGATACGCAGTATTTT CASSYELAASTDTQYF
- TRBJ2-3 TRBV9 - TGTGCCAGCAGCGTAGGCGGAGATACGCAGTATTTT CASSVGGDTQYF
once TRBJ1-2 TRBV2 - TGTGCCACCGTTACAGGGTCTAATGGCTACACCTTC CATVTGSNGYTF
once TRBJ2-7 TRBV30 - TGTGCCTGGAGTGTAACTAGGGAGGACTCCTACGAGCAGTACTTC CAWSVTREDSYEQYF
few TRBJ2-1 TRBV27 - TGTGCCAGCAGTCACGACCGCCCGGGGAATGAGCAGTTCTTC CASSHDRPGNEQFF
- TRBJ1-2 TRBV21-1 - TGTGCCAGCAGCAAAAGGATCTGGGAAGGTAGCTTGGAGGAGGGCTACACCTTC CASSKRIWEGSLEEGYTF
- TRBJ2-6 TRBV6-1 - TGTGCCAGCAGTGAAATGGGGAGCTCTGGGGCCAACGTCCTGACTTTC CASSEMGSSGANVLTF
- TRBJ2-2 TRBV6-5 TRBD1 TGTGCCAGCAGTTACCCCGGGACAGGGTACACCGGGGAGCTGTTTTTT CASSYPGTGYTGELFF
once TRBJ1-4 TRBV15 - TGTGCCACCAGCAGAGAAGGGGCCGGTTCACGAGAAAAACTGTTTTTT CATSREGAGSREKLFF
- TRBJ2-1 TRBV19 TRBD2 TGTGCCAGTAGTACCAGACGACTAGCGGGAGGAAATGAGCAGTTCTTC CASSTRRLAGGNEQFF